The rows below give T cell receptor beta chains drawn from one sample of a study of blood T cell repertoires in COVID-19. TCRdb keeps only in-frame clones here, not all; method: immunoSEQ multiplex PCR. This table holds around 620,000 clones, 85% to 90% found once. Source material: peripheral blood. Source of these receptors: a woman under 30 with acute or convalescent COVID-19. CDR3s include the opening cysteine and the closing phenylalanine or tryptophan. A D gene is named only where the DNA matches it firmly. Clone size is not always given. Where it is, it says once, few, many or a class for expanded clones.

abundance | j_gene | v_gene | d_gene | CDR3aa | CDR3nt
NA | TRBJ1-1 | TRBV6-5 | NA | CASSSKARGAEAFF | TGTGCCAGCAGTTCTAAGGCGCGGGGGGCTGAAGCTTTCTTT
NA | TRBJ2-7 | TRBV2 | TRBD2 | CASRSGGAYEQYF | TGTGCCAGCAGGAGCGGGGGGGCCTACGAGCAGTACTTC
NA | TRBJ1-2 | TRBV13 | TRBD1 | CASSSRTGSYYYGYTF | TGTGCCAGCAGCTCCAGGACAGGGTCATATTACTATGGCTACACCTTC
NA | TRBJ1-5 | TRBV4-1 | TRBD1 | CASSQELDRGMGGNQPQHF | TGCGCCAGCAGCCAAGAGTTGGACAGGGGCATGGGGGGCAATCAGCCCCAGCATTTT
NA | TRBJ1-1 | TRBV4-3 | NA | CASSQGLTIDEAFF | TGCGCCAGCAGCCAAGGTTTAACCATAGATGAAGCTTTCTTT
NA | TRBJ1-5 | TRBV18 | NA | CASSPLAGSGQPQHF | TGTGCCAGCTCACCACTCGCCGGCTCGGGGCAGCCCCAGCATTTT
NA | TRBJ1-5 | TRBV24-1 | NA | CATQAGSYSNQPQHF | TGTGCCACCCAAGCCGGGAGCTATAGCAATCAGCCCCAGCATTTT
NA | TRBJ1-1 | TRBV4-1 | NA | CASSQVPAPGGTNTEAFF | TGCGCCAGCAGCCAAGTCCCTGCCCCCGGAGGCACGAACACTGAAGCTTTCTTT
NA | TRBJ1-3 | TRBV28 | TRBD1 | CASRLTGGGNLFPGNTIYF | TGTGCCAGCAGACTTACAGGGGGCGGCAATCTATTCCCTGGAAACACCATATATTTT
NA | TRBJ2-7 | TRBV3-1/TRBV3-2 | TRBD1 | CASSLSRDRGDEQYF | TGTGCCAGCAGCCTTTCCCGGGACAGGGGCGACGAGCAGTACTTC
NA | TRBJ2-7 | TRBV6-5 | TRBD2 | CASSPAGVGAYEQYF | TGTGCCAGCAGCCCCGCGGGGGTCGGGGCCTACGAGCAGTACTTC
NA | TRBJ2-2 | TRBV3-1/TRBV3-2 | NA | CASSFGGGSTGELFF | TGTGCCAGCAGCTTCGGGGGTGGGAGCACCGGGGAGCTGTTTTTT
NA | TRBJ2-1 | TRBV9 | TRBD1 | CASTPRDRGHNEQFF | TGTGCCAGCACACCCCGGGACAGGGGACACAATGAGCAGTTCTTC
NA | TRBJ1-5 | TRBV19 | TRBD1 | CASSRRDREFYSNQPQHF | TGTGCCAGTAGTCGAAGGGACAGGGAATTTTATAGCAATCAGCCCCAGCATTTT
NA | TRBJ2-1 | TRBV29-1 | TRBD2 | CSVEQGGLARNEQFF | TGCAGCGTTGAACAGGGAGGACTAGCGCGAAATGAGCAGTTCTTC
NA | TRBJ1-1 | TRBV6-5 | TRBD1 | CASSRDRGRPTEAFF | TGTGCCAGCAGCCGGGACAGGGGACGGCCGACTGAAGCTTTCTTT
NA | TRBJ2-3 | TRBV9 | NA | CASSPRGTDTQYF | TGTGCCAGCAGCCCCCGGGGCACAGATACGCAGTATTTT
NA | TRBJ1-3 | TRBV7-9 | NA | CASSFGGAGNTIYF | TGTGCCAGCAGCTTTGGGGGGGCTGGAAACACCATATATTTT
NA | TRBJ1-1 | TRBV18 | TRBD1 | CASSHEQGANTEAFF | TGTGCCAGCTCACACGAACAGGGGGCGAACACTGAAGCTTTCTTT
once | TRBJ1-2 | TRBV21-1 | NA | CASSKFQSNYGYTF | TGTGCCAGCAGCAAATTCCAGTCTAACTATGGCTACACCTTC